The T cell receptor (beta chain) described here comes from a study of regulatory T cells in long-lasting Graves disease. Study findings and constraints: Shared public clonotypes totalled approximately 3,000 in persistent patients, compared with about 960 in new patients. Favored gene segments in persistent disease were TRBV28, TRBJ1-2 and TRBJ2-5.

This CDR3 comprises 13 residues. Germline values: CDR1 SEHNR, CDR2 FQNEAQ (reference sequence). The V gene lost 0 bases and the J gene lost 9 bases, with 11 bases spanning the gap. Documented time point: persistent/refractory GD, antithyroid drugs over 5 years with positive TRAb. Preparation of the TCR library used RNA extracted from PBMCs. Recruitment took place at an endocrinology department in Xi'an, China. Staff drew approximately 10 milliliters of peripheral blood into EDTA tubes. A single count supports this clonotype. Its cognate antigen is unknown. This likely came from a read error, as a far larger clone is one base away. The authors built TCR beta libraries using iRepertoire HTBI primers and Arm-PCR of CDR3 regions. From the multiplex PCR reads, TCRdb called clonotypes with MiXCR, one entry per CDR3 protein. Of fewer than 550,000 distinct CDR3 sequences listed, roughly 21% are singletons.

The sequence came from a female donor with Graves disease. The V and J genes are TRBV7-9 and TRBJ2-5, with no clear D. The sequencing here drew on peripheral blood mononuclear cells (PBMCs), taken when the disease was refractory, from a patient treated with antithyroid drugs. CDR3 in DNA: TGTGCCAGCAGCTTAGCGGCGGAACGGGCCCAGTACTTC. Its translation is CASSLAAERAQYF.